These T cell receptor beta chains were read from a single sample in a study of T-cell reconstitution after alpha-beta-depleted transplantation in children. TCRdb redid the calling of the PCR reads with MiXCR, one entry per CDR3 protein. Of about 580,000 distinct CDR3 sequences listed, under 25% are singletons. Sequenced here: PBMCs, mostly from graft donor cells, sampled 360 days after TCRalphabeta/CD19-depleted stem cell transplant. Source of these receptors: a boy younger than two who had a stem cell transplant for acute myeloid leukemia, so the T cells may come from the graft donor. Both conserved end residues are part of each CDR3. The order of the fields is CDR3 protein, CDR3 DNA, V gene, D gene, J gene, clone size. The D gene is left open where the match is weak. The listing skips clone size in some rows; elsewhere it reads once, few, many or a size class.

CASSDDTEAFF	TGCGCCAGCAGTGATGACACTGAAGCTTTCTTT	TRBV10-2	-	TRBJ1-1	-
CASSYSPATYTEAFF	TGTGCCAGCAGTTACTCGCCAGCCACGTACACTGAAGCTTTCTTT	TRBV6-5	-	TRBJ1-1	-
CASSPGNQQYF	TGTGCCAGCTCCCCGGGGAACCAGCAGTATTTT	TRBV12-3/TRBV12-4	-	TRBJ2-3	many
CASSVDDNLNTDTQYF	TGTGCCAGCAGCGTAGATGACAACCTTAACACAGATACGCAGTATTTT	TRBV9	-	TRBJ2-3	-
CASSSLDRGTYEQYF	TGTGCCAGCAGCTCGCTAGACAGGGGGACCTACGAGCAGTACTTC	TRBV5-6	TRBD1	TRBJ2-7	many
CASSYSGTSGNTIYF	TGTGCCAGCAGCTACTCAGGGACCTCTGGAAACACCATATATTTT	TRBV13	-	TRBJ1-3	-
CASSYEGLAGEYNEQFF	TGTGCCAGCAGTTACGAGGGACTAGCGGGGGAATACAATGAGCAGTTCTTC	TRBV6-5	TRBD2	TRBJ2-1	many
CATSRRTATYSNQPQHF	TGTGCCACCAGCAGAAGAACAGCCACTTATAGCAATCAGCCCCAGCATTTT	TRBV15	-	TRBJ1-5	few
CASSLAGLAGGTDTQYF	TGTGCCAGCAGTTTGGCGGGACTAGCGGGGGGCACAGATACGCAGTATTTT	TRBV12-3/TRBV12-4	TRBD2	TRBJ2-3	few
CAISATSTDTQYF	TGTGCCATCAGCGCGACTAGCACAGATACGCAGTATTTT	TRBV10-3	-	TRBJ2-3	-
CSPPNPGQGSVLAFF	TGCAGTCCCCCCAATCCGGGACAGGGTTCGGTTTTGGCTTTCTTT	TRBV20-1	TRBD1	TRBJ1-1	many
CASSPVGSDYNEQFF	TGTGCCAGCTCACCCGTGGGGTCCGACTACAATGAGCAGTTCTTC	TRBV18	-	TRBJ2-1	-
CSARSPLGGATNEKLFF	TGCAGTGCTAGATCGCCGTTAGGGGGTGCAACTAATGAAAAACTGTTTTTT	TRBV20-1	-	TRBJ1-4	few
CASSVGTLANTGELFF	TGTGCCAGCAGCGTTGGGACGCTGGCGAACACCGGGGAGCTGTTTTTT	TRBV9	-	TRBJ2-2	-
CSATKVAASNQPQHF	TGCAGTGCTACCAAGGTGGCGGCTAGCAATCAGCCCCAGCATTTT	TRBV20-1	-	TRBJ1-5	-
CSAPTDGQIPTDTQYF	TGCAGCGCCCCTACCGATGGACAGATCCCCACAGATACGCAGTATTTT	TRBV29-1	-	TRBJ2-3	few
CASSTESGQPQHF	TGTGCCAGCAGTACAGAGTCGGGTCAGCCCCAGCATTTT	TRBV6-4	-	TRBJ1-5	few
CATSTWTGYGYTF	TGTGCCACCAGCACCTGGACAGGTTATGGCTACACCTTC	TRBV15	TRBD1	TRBJ1-2	few
CSVQGALLVTEAFF	TGCAGCGTGCAGGGGGCCCTCTTAGTGACTGAAGCTTTCTTT	TRBV29-1	TRBD1	TRBJ1-1	-
CASSYGENQPQHF	TGTGCCAGCAGTTACGGGGAGAATCAGCCCCAGCATTTT	TRBV6-5	-	TRBJ1-5	few
CSARKLAKNIQYF	TGCAGTGCCAGGAAGCTAGCCAAAAACATTCAGTACTTC	TRBV20-1	-	TRBJ2-4	-
CASSSGTGDTGELFF	TGTGCCAGCAGCTCGGGGACAGGGGACACCGGGGAGCTGTTTTTT	TRBV27	TRBD1	TRBJ2-2	-
CASSGGQGAYEQYF	TGTGCCAGCAGCGGGGGACAGGGGGCCTACGAGCAGTACTTC	TRBV7-2	TRBD1	TRBJ2-7	-
CSARVPRQGARIATNEKLFF	TGCAGTGCTAGGGTCCCGAGACAGGGGGCGCGGATAGCAACTAATGAAAAACTGTTTTTT	TRBV20-1	TRBD1	TRBJ1-4	many
CSVDSRRDWYNEQFF	TGCAGCGTTGATTCGCGCAGGGACTGGTACAATGAGCAGTTCTTC	TRBV29-1	-	TRBJ2-1	many
CASSAQVSSTDTQYF	TGTGCCAGCAGCGCACAGGTTTCAAGCACAGATACGCAGTATTTT	TRBV9	-	TRBJ2-3	-
CSAPSWTSQQETQYF	TGCAGTGCTCCGTCGTGGACTAGTCAACAAGAGACCCAGTACTTC	TRBV20-1	TRBD2	TRBJ2-5	many
CSVEILTEVSEKLFF	TGCAGCGTTGAAATCTTGACAGAGGTATCTGAAAAACTGTTTTTT	TRBV29-1	-	TRBJ1-4	few
CSAPRLTEAFF	TGCAGTGCCCCCCGCCTCACTGAAGCTTTCTTT	TRBV20-1	-	TRBJ1-1	few
CASSVWPPGTGYNEQFF	TGTGCCAGCAGCGTATGGCCCCCTGGGACAGGTTACAATGAGCAGTTCTTC	TRBV9	TRBD1	TRBJ2-1	many
CSASQAGTTDTQYF	TGCAGTGCCAGTCAGGCGGGGACCACAGATACGCAGTATTTT	TRBV20-1	-	TRBJ2-3	-
CSAQGQIYGYTF	TGCAGTGCCCAAGGACAGATCTATGGCTACACCTTC	TRBV20-1	-	TRBJ1-2	few
CSASLGRETQYF	TGCAGTGCTAGTCTGGGAAGAGAGACCCAGTACTTC	TRBV20-1	-	TRBJ2-5	-